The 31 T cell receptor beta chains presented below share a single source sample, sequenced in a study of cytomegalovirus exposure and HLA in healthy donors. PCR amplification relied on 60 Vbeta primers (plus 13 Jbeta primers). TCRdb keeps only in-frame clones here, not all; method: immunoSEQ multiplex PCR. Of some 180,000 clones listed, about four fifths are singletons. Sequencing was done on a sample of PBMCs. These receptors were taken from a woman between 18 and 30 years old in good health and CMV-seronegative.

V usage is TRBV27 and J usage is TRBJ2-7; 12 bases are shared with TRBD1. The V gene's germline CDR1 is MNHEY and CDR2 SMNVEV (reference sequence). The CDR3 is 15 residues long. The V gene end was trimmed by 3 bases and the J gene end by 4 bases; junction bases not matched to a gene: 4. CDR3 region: CASSFWGQGAYEQYF. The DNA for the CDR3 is TGTGCCAGCAGTTTCTGGGGACAGGGGGCGTACGAGCAGTACTTC.

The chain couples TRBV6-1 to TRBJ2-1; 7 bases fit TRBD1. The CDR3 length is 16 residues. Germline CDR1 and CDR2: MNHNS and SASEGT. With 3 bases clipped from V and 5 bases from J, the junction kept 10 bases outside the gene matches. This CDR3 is CASSDTGERIHNEQFF. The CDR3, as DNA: TGTGCCAGCAGTGATACAGGGGAAAGGATCCACAATGAGCAGTTCTTC.

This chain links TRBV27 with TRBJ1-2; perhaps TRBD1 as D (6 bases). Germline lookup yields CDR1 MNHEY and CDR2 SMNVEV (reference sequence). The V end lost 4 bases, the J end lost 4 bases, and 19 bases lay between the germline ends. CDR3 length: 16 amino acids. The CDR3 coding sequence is TGTGCCAGCAGTTCACTCCGGGACAAGGCGATCTATGGCTACACCTTC. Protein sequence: CASSSLRDKAIYGYTF.

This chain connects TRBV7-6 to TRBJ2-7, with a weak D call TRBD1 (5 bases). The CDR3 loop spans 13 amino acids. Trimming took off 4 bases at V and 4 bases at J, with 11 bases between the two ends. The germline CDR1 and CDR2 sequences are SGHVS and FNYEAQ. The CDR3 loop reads CASSSGHTYEQYF. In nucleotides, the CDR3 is TGTGCCAGCAGCTCAGGACATACATACGAGCAGTACTTC.

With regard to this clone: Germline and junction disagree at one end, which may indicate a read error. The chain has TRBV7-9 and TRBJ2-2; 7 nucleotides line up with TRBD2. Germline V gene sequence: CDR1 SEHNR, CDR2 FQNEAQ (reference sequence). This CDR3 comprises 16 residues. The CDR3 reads CSSSPLASANTGELFF. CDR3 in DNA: TGTTCCAGCAGCCCACTAGCGAGCGCGAACACCGGGGAGCTGTTTTTT.

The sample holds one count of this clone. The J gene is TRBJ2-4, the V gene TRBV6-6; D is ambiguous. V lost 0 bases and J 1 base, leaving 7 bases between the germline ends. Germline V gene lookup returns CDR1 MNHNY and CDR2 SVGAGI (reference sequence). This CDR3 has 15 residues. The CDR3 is CASSYSNGAKNIQYF. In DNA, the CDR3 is TGTGCCAGCAGTTACTCGAACGGGGCCAAAAACATTCAGTACTTC.

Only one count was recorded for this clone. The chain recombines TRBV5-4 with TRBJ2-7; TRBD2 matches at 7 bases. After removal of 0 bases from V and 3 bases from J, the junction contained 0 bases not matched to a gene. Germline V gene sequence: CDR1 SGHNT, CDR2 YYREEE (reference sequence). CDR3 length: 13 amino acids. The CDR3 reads CASSLGGGYEQYF. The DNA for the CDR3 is TGTGCCAGCAGCTTGGGGGGGGGCTACGAGCAGTACTTC.

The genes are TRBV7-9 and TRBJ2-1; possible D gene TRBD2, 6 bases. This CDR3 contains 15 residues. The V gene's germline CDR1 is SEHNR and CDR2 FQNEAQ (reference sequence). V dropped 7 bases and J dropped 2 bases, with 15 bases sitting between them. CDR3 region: CASTKLSGAYNEQFF. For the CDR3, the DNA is TGTGCCAGCACAAAACTTTCGGGGGCCTACAATGAGCAGTTCTTC.

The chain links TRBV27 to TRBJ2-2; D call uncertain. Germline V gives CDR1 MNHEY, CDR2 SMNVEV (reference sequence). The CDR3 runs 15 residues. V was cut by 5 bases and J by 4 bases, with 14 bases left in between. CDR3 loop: CASSTEEFGTGELFF. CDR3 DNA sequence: TGTGCCAGCAGTACCGAGGAGTTCGGCACCGGGGAGCTGTTTTTT.

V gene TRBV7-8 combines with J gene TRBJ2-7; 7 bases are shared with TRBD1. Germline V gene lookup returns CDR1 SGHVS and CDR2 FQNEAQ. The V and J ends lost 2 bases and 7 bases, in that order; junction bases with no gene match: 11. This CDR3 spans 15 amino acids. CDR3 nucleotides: TGTGCCAGCAGCTTACGGGACAGCCACCTAAGGGAGCAGTACGTC. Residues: CASSLRDSHLREQYV.

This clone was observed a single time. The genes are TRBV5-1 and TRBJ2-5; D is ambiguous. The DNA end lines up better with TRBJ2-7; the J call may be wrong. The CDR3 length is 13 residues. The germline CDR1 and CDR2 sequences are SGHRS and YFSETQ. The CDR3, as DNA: TGCGCCAGCAGCGAGGATGTCCGCTACGAGCAGTACTTC. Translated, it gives CASSEDVRYEQYF.

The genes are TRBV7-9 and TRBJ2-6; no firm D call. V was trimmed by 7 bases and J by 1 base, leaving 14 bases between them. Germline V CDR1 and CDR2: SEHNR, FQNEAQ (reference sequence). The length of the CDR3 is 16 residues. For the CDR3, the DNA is TGTGCCAGCAATGTAGCTACCCCGTCTGGGGCCAACGTCCTGACTTTC. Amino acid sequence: CASNVATPSGANVLTF.

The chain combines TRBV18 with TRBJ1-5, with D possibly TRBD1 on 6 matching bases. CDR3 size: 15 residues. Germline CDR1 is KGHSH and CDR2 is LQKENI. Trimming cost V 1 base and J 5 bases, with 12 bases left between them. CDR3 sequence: CASSPREQGYQPQHF. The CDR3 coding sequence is TGTGCCAGCTCACCACGGGAGCAGGGGTATCAGCCCCAGCATTTT.

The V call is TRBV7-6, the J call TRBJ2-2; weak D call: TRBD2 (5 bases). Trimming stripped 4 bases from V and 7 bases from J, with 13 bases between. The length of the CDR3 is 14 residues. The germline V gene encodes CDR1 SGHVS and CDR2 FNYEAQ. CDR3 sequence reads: CASSSIASVGELFF. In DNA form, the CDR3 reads TGTGCCAGCAGCTCAATAGCGAGTGTCGGGGAGCTGTTTTTT.

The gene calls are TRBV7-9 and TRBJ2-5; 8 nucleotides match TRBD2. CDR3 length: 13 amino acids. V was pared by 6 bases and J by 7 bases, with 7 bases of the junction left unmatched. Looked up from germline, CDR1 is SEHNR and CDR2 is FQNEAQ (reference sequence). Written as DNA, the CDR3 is TGTGCCAGCAGACCGGGACTAGGGCTGACCCAGTACTTC. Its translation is CASRPGLGLTQYF.

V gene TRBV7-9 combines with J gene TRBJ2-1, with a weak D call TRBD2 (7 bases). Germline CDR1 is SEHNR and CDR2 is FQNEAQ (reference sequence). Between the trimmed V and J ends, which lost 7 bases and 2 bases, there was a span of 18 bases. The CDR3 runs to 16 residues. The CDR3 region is CASTWGGGTTYNEQFF. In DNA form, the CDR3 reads TGTGCCAGCACTTGGGGGGGCGGGACTACCTACAATGAGCAGTTCTTC.

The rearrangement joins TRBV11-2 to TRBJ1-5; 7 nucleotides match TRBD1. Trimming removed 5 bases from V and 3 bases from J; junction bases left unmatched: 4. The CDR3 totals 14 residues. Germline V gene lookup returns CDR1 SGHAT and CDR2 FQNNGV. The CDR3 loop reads CASSNTGDNQPQHF. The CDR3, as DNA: TGTGCCAGCAGCAATACAGGGGACAATCAGCCCCAGCATTTT.

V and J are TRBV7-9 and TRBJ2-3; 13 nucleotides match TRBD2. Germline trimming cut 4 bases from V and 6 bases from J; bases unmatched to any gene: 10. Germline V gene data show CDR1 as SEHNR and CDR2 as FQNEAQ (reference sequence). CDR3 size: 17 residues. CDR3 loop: CASSSLLAGGAADTQYF. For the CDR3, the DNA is TGTGCCAGCAGCTCACTACTAGCGGGAGGGGCGGCGGATACGCAGTATTTT.

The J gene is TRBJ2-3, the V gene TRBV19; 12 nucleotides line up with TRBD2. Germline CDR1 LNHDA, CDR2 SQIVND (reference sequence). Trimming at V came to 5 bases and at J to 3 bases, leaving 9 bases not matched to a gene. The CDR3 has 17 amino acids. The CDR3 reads CASSVRLAGVLTDTQYF. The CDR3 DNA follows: TGTGCCAGTAGTGTGCGACTAGCGGGAGTTCTGACAGATACGCAGTATTTT.

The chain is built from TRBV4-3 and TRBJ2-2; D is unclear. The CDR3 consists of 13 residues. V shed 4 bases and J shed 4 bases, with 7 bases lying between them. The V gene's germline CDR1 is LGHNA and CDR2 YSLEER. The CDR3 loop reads CASSPSRTGELFF. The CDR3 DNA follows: TGCGCCAGCAGCCCCAGTCGCACCGGGGAGCTGTTTTTT.

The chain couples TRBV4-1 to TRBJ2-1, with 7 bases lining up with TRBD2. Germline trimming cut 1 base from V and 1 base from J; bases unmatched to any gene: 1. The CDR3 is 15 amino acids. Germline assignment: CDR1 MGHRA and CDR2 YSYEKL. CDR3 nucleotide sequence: TGCGCCAGCAGCCAAGCAGCGGGGTCCTACAATGAGCAGTTCTTC. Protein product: CASSQAAGSYNEQFF.

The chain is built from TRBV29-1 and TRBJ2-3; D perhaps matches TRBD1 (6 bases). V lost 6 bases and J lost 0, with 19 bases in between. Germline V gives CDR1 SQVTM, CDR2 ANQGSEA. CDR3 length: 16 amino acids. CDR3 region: CSVGLTGFPSTDTQYF. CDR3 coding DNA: TGCAGCGTGGGCTTAACAGGGTTCCCTAGCACAGATACGCAGTATTTT.

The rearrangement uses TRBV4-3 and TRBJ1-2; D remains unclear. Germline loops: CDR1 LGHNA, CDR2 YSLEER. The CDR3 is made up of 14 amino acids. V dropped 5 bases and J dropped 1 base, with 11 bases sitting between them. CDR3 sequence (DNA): TGCGCCAGCAGCGTCACAACAGTTAACTATGGCTACACCTTC. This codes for CASSVTTVNYGYTF.

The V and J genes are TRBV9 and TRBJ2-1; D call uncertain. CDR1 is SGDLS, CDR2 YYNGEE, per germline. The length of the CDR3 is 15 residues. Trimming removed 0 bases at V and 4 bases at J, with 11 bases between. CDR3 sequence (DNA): TGTGCCAGCAGCGTAGGGGCCGCCCCTTACAATGAGCAGTTCTTC. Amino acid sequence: CASSVGAAPYNEQFF.

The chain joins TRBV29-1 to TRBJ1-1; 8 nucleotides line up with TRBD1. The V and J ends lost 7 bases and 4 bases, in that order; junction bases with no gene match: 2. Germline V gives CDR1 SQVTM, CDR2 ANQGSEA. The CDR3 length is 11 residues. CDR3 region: CSDRGSTEAFF. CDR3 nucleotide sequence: TGCAGCGACAGGGGGAGCACTGAAGCTTTCTTT.

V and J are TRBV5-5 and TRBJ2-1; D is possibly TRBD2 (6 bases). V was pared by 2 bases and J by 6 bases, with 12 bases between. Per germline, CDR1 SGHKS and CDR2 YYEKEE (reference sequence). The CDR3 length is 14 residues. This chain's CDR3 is CASSFRGEVNEQFF. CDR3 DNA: TGTGCCAGCAGCTTCCGAGGGGAGGTCAATGAGCAGTTCTTC.

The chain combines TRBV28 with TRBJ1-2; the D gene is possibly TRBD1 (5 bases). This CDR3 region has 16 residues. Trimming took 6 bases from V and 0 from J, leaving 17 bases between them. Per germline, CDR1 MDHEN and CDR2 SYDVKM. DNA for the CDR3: TGTGCCAGCAGCCCAGGGCTCCGGTCCTCTAACTATGGCTACACCTTC. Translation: CASSPGLRSSNYGYTF.

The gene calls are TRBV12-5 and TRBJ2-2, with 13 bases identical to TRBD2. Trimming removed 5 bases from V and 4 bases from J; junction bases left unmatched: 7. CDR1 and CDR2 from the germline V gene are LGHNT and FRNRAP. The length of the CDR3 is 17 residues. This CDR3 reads CASGLGGLAGSTGELFF. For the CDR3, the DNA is TGTGCTAGTGGTCTGGGGGGACTAGCGGGAAGCACCGGGGAGCTGTTTTTT.

The chain's CDR3 is CASIRDRVRLRYV. The CDR3 bases are TGTGCCAGCATCCGGGACAGGGTTCGTTTGAGGTACGTC. The rearrangement links TRBV21-1 to TRBJ2-7; the D call TRBD1 from the table was never checked on the DNA. TRBV21-1 is shown as a pseudogene. This CDR3 is built from 13 residues.

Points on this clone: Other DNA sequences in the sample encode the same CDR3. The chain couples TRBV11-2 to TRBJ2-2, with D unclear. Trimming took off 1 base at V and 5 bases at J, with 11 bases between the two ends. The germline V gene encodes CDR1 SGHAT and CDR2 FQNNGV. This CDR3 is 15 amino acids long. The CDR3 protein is CASSLVAGETGELFF. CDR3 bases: TGTGCCAGCAGCTTAGTTGCAGGCGAGACCGGGGAGCTGTTTTTT.

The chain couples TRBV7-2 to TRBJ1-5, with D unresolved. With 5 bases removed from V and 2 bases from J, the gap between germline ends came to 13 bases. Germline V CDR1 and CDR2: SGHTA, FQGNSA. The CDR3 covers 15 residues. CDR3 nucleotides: TGTGCCAGCAGCCAAACGCCCGGGGGCAATCAGCCCCAGCATTTT. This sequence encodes CASSQTPGGNQPQHF.